A single sample is the source of the 6 T cell receptor beta chains below, sequenced in a study of T cell repertoires in cytomegalovirus infection. TCRdb itself ran the reads through MiXCR, one entry per CDR3 protein. The table records hundreds of thousands of distinct CDR3 sequences, approximately 32% of them present only once. Material: PBMCs. The receptors were gathered from a human donor in good health (CMV status not recorded). Some clones in this sample may be carry-over from other donors' samples.

The chain combines TRBV15 with TRBJ2-7, with D hard to call. The CDR3 is 15 residues long. The ends were cut back, 0 bases at V and 0 bases at J, with 9 bases in the middle. Per the germline V gene, CDR1 is LNHNV and CDR2 is YYDKDF (reference sequence). CDR3 sequence reads: CATSRDRRNSYEQYF. The DNA for the CDR3 is TGTGCCACCAGCAGAGATCGTAGGAACTCCTACGAGCAGTACTTC.

V is TRBV24-1 and J is TRBJ1-1; no firm D call. V lost 10 bases to trimming and J lost 6 bases, with 14 bases between them. There are 12 residues in the CDR3. CDR1 is KGHDR, CDR2 SFDVKD, per germline. CDR3: CATSQAGAEAFF. DNA for the CDR3: TGTGCCACAAGCCAGGCGGGAGCTGAAGCTTTCTTT.

This clonotype was picked up many times. The chain uses TRBV5-6 and TRBJ2-5; D unclear. V was clipped by 4 bases and J by 2 bases, with 12 bases between them. CDR3 size: 14 residues. Germline CDR1 SGHDT, CDR2 YYEEEE. In nucleotides, the CDR3 is TGTGCCAGCAGCCACGACGGTCCACAAGAGACCCAGTACTTC. It yields the protein CASSHDGPQETQYF.

This clonotype was recorded a few times. This chain uses TRBV5-4 with TRBJ1-6; D might be TRBD1 (5 bases). CDR3 length: 16 amino acids. The germline V gene has CDR1 SGHNT and CDR2 YYREEE (reference sequence). The V gene lost 0 bases and the J gene lost 6 bases, with 13 bases spanning the gap. The CDR3: CASSLEVGRRNSPLHF. Written as DNA, the CDR3 is TGTGCCAGCAGCTTGGAGGTGGGACGGCGTAATTCACCCCTCCACTTT.

The gene calls are TRBV5-4 and TRBJ1-2; no clear D gene. Trimming left V 1 base short and J 9 bases short, with 10 bases between. Germline V lookup: CDR1 SGHNT, CDR2 YYREEE (reference sequence). This CDR3 spans 12 amino acids. This chain's CDR3 is CASSLREERYTF. CDR3 DNA sequence: TGTGCCAGCAGCTTGCGGGAGGAGCGCTACACCTTC. Full variable domain (outside the CDR3, taken from reference TRBV5-4 and TRBJ1-2): ETGVTQSPTHLIKTRGQQVTLRCSSQSGHNTVSWYQQALGQGPQFIFQYYREEENGRGNFPPRFSGLQFPNYSSELNVNALELDDSALYLCASSLREERYTFGSGTRLTVV.

The chain employs TRBV10-3 and TRBJ2-7; D may be TRBD1 (6 bases). This CDR3 is 13 amino acids long. Germline-derived CDR1 and CDR2 are ENHRY and SYGVKD. The V gene lost 5 bases and the J gene lost 2 bases, with 10 bases spanning the gap. The CDR3 spells CAISWDTAYEQYF. The CDR3 DNA follows: TGTGCCATCAGTTGGGACACGGCCTACGAGCAGTACTTC.